This TCR beta chain appears in the sequencing data of a study of shared clonotypes between healthy human individuals. Study-level points and caveats: Read depth was anticipated to influence clonotype sharing among donors.

This CDR3 comprises 12 residues. Looked up from germline, CDR1 is LNHDA and CDR2 is SQIVND (reference sequence). The V and J ends lost 5 bases and 6 bases respectively, with 11 bases between them. This clone was counted once. Antigen unknown. The data were produced by immunoSEQ multiplex PCR, yet TCRdb's version contains in-frame clones alone and is incomplete. The repertoire has under 700,000 clones, approximately 95% of them found once; the top ten carry 0.095% to 0.14%. Terminally differentiated effector memory CD45RA+ cells were excluded from the naive CD8 cells, which were CD45RO-negative and positively selected for CCR7.

The V and J genes are TRBV19 and TRBJ2-7; D is unresolved. The sequencing input was naive CD8+ T cells sorted from blood. The source is a woman aged 30 to 39 in good health. The CDR3 region has the DNA TGTGCCAGTAGTGAAGGCGGTGTCGAGCAGTACTTC. As protein: CASSEGGVEQYF.